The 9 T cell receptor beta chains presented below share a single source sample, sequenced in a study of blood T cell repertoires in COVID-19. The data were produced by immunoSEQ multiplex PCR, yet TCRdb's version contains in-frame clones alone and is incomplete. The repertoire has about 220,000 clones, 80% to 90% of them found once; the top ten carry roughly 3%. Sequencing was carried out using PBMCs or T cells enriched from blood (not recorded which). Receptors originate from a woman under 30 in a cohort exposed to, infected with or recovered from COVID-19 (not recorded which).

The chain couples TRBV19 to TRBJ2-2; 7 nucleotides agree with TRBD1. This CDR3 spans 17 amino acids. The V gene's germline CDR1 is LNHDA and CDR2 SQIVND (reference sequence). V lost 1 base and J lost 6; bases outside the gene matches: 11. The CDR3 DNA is TGTGCCAGTAGTATAGGTTCAGGGGGTGGACTGTCCGGGGAGCTGTTTTTT. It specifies CASSIGSGGGLSGELFF.

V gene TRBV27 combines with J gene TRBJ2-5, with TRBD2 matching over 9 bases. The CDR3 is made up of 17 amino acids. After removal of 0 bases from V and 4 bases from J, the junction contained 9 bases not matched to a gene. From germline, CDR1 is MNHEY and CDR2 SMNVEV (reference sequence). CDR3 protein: CASSLSRGVSGRETQYF. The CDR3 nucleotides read TGTGCCAGCAGTTTATCCCGGGGTGTTAGCGGGAGAGAGACCCAGTACTTC.

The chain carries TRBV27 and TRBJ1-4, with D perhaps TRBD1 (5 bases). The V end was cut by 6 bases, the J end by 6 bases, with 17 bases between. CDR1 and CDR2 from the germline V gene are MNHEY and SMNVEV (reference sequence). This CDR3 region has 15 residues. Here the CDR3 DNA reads TGTGCCAGCAGCACATTAGGGGTTGGGGATGAAAAACTGTTTTTT. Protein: CASSTLGVGDEKLFF.

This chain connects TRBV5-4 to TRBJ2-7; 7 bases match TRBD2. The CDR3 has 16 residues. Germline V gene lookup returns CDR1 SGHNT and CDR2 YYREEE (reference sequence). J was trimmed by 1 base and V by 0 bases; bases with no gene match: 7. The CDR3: CASSLAGGGVSYEQYF. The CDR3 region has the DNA TGTGCCAGCAGCTTGGCGGGAGGAGGGGTTTCCTACGAGCAGTACTTC.

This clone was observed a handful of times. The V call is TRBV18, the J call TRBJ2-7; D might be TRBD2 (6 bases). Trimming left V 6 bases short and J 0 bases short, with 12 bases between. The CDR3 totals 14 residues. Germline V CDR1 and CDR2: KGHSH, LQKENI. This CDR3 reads CASSGGRSSYEQYF. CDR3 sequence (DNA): TGTGCCAGCTCCGGGGGTCGGAGCTCCTACGAGCAGTACTTC.

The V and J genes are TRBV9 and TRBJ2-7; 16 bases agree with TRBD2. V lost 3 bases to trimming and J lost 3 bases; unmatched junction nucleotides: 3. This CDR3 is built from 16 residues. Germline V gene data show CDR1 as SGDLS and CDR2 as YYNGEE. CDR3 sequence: CASSEGTSGRVYEQYF. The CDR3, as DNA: TGTGCCAGCAGCGAGGGGACTAGCGGGAGGGTCTACGAGCAGTACTTC.

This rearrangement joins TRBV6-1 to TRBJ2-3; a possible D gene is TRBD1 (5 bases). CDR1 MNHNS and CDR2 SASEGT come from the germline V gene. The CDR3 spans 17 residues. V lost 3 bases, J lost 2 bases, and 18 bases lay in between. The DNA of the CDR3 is TGTGCCAGCAGTGACTACAGGCAACCCCGCTTCACAGATACGCAGTATTTT. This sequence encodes CASSDYRQPRFTDTQYF.

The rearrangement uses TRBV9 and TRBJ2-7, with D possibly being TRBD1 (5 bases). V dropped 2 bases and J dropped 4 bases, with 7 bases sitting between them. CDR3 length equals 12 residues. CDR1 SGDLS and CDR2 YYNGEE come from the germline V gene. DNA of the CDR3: TGTGCCAGCAGCGTCGCAGGGTACGAGCAGTACTTC. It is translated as CASSVAGYEQYF.

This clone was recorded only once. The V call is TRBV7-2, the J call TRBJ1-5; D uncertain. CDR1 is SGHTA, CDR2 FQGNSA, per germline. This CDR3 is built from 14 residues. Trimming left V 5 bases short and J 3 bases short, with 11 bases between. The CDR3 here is CASSLRVVNQPQHF. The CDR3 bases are TGTGCCAGCAGCCTCCGGGTGGTCAATCAGCCCCAGCATTTT.